The 3 T cell receptor beta chains below come from one sample, sequenced in a study of vaccination and CD4 T cells after COVID-19 (dated by TCRdb to the early 2020s). The library was produced with PCR. Sequencing was carried out with an Illumina iSeq 100. TCR sequencing of DNA from cultured CD4+ T cells used the Oncomine TCR Beta short-read assay at the Johns Hopkins FTIC core. TCRdb reanalyzed the raw reads on its own, using fastp at Q25 for trimming and MiXCR for clone calling, and kept in-frame beta chains. Every distinct CDR3 protein forms one entry, paired with its most common genes and DNA. Within this sample are 10,000 or so distinct CDR3 sequences, with roughly 28% of them counted one time only. The top ten clonotypes cover about 15% of the sample. The sample's treatment or condition label is to be understood as: roughly 10-day PBMC culture with coronavirus spike peptide pools or control peptides (ViraFEST assay).

Antigens for these TCRs are unknown. Sample: CD4+ T cells from blood, cultured in vitro, taken after SARS-CoV-2 vaccination. These receptors all stem from a human donor who had recovered from COVID-19.

The chain combines TRBV2 with TRBJ1-2, with 7 bases fitting TRBD1. Trimming cost V 5 bases and J 6 bases; bases outside gene matches: 3. Germline values: CDR1 SNHLY, CDR2 FYNNEI. The CDR3 totals 12 residues. As DNA, the CDR3 is TGTGCCAGCAGTTACAGGGGTGATGGCTACACCTTC. This encodes CASSYRGDGYTF.

The V gene is TRBV7-2, the J gene TRBJ2-5; D may correspond to TRBD1 or TRBD2 (5 bases each). The V end was cut by 2 bases, the J end by 5 bases, with 18 bases between. The CDR3 contains 16 residues. Looked up from germline, CDR1 is SGHTA and CDR2 is FQGNSA. Written as DNA, the CDR3 is TGTGCCAGCAGCTTACTGGCGAGGGGCCGGTTGGAGACCCAGTACTTC. Encoded protein: CASSLLARGRLETQYF. Variable domain in full (rest from reference TRBV7-2 and TRBJ2-5): GAGVSQSPSNKVTEKGKDVELRCDPISGHTALYWYRQSLGQGLEFLIYFQGNSAPDKSGLPSDRFSAERTGGSVSTLTIQRTQQEDSAVYLCASSLLARGRLETQYFGPGTRLLVL.

The table lists this clonotype with a few counts. The rearrangement uses TRBV7-7 and TRBJ2-5, with 7 positions matching TRBD1. The CDR3 is made up of 14 amino acids. Germline trimming cut 4 bases from V and 5 bases from J; bases unmatched to any gene: 7. CDR1 is SSHAT, CDR2 FNYEAQ, per germline (reference sequence). The DNA of the CDR3 is TGTGCCAGCAGCTCGACAGGGCACGGGGAGACCCAGTACTTC. Protein sequence: CASSSTGHGETQYF.